The T cell receptor (beta chain) under discussion was sequenced for a study of blood T cell repertoires in COVID-19. Study-wide context: Donors in the United States, Italy and Spain gave samples during acute or convalescent COVID-19. Sample material is recorded as cDNA or gDNA derived from T cells, B-cell-depleted T cells, or PBMCs.

V trimming: 5 bases; J trimming: 9 bases; junction bases outside the gene matches: 8. The CDR3 totals 15 residues. Looked up from germline, CDR1 is SGHTA and CDR2 is FQGNSA. Per the original methods: Nucleated cell number was recorded as an estimate derived from reference gene primer amplification. Sequencing was performed with immunoSEQ multiplex PCR; in TCRdb, only in-frame clones are kept and a portion is missing. The V and J calls and clone size come from that table; D and trimming were worked out from the DNA. The sample holds 150,000 to 200,000 clones, roughly 76% seen once. The TCR sequence derives from a woman aged 45-65 years with active or convalescent COVID-19. The sample comprised peripheral blood. This sequence joins TRBV7-2 and TRBJ1-6; 9 nucleotides line up with TRBD1. The CDR3 DNA reads TGTGCCAGCAGCCCGGGGACAGGGACGGCTTCACCCCTCCACTTT. Translating it yields CASSPGTGTASPLHF.